This section outlines one T cell receptor beta chain sequence together with its context. Which antigen it targets is not known. No clone much larger than this one lies a single base away; base qualities are absent. The sample belongs to a study of blood T cell repertoires in COVID-19 (dated by TCRdb to about 2020). For the study in its entirety: The collaborator samples originated in the United States, Italy and Spain and spanned the acute and convalescent phases of COVID-19. The material from the prospective study consisted of cDNA or gDNA derived from T cells, B-cell-depleted T cells, or PBMCs. The dataset comprised deeply sampled blood TCRbeta repertoires from subjects exposed to, actively infected with, or recovered from COVID-19. The repertoires were released in a freely available public database meant as a resource for research on the immune response to SARS-CoV-2. The samples were drawn from the first 160 participants of the ongoing ImmuneRACE study and from under 1,500 subjects provided by 6 global collaborators. Sample metadata almost always included a de-identified subject ID, COVID-19 status, age in years and sex. Where HLA class I and class II types were available, the types were taken from metadata supplied by the sample provider, not from assay-based typing. The study at large found these results: Clinical and demographic metadata were provided uncurated, with the amount varying by source and participant.

TCRbeta CDR3 regions were amplified from genomic DNA by means of the immunoSEQ Assay, a bias-controlled multiplex PCR. Turning to the authors' computational methods: The number of nucleated cells in each sample was estimated from the amplification of reference gene primers within the assay. To quantify the absolute abundance of each unique TCRbeta CDR3 rearrangement, sequence reads were collapsed and filtered. For each sample, productive Simpson clonality was calculated as the square root of Simpson's diversity index over productive rearrangements. Held by TCRdb, this immuneACCESS table contains in-frame sequences only and omits some clones. Under half of the omission traces to an unresolved V gene where checked; the cause of the rest is unknown. V, J and clone size were drawn from that table, and D and trimming were deduced from the DNA. The sample table holds 84,000 or so clones, of which roughly 77% were seen once. Of the sample, approximately 13% falls within the top ten clones.

The collaborating institutions used their own protocols to collect whole blood in K2EDTA tubes. For TCRbeta analysis, collaborators shipped samples as frozen whole blood, isolated PBMCs, or DNA extracted from either of those sample types. At the junction V is shortened by 4 bases and J by 6 bases, with 7 bases in between. The germline V gene (reference sequence) yields MNHEY for CDR1 and SMNVEV for CDR2. The CDR3 covers 11 residues, taking in both the cysteine and the phenylalanine. Only CDR3 DNA remains: 33 bases, in frame from the first base. The TCR comes from a human donor in a cohort sampled during active COVID-19. The sample comprised peripheral blood. The receptor chain draws on TRBV27 and TRBJ2-7, with the D gene not clear enough to name. CDR3 reads: CASSYLSEQYF. The DNA sequence follows: TGTGCCAGCAGTTATCTAAGCGAGCAGTACTTC.